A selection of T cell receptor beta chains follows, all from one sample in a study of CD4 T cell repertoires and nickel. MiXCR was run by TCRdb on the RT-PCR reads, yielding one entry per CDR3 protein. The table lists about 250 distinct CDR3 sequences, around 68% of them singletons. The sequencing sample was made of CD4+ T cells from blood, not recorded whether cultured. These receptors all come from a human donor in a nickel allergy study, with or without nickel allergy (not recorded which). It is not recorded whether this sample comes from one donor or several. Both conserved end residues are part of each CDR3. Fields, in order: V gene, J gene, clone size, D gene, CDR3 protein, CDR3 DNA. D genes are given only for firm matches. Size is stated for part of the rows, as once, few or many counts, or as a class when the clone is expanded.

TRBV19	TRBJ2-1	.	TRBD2	CASSLRPSGGGTNEQFF	TGTGCCAGTAGCCTAAGACCCAGCGGGGGGGGCACCAATGAGCAGTTCTTC
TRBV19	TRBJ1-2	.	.	CASSIWDGYTF	TGTGCCAGTAGTATTTGGGATGGCTACACCTTC
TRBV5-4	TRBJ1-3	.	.	CASSSPTGNTIYF	TGTGCCAGCAGCTCCCCAACTGGAAACACCATATATTTT
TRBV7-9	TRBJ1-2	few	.	CASSLEEGANYGYTF	TGTGCCAGCAGCTTAGAGGAGGGAGCTAACTATGGCTACACCTTC
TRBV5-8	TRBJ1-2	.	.	CASSFGPDNFGYTF	TGTGCCAGCAGCTTCGGTCCCGACAACTTTGGCTACACCTTC
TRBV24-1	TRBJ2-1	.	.	CATSDLRTATGEQFF	TGTGCCACCAGTGATCTACGGACCGCTACGGGGGAGCAGTTCTTC
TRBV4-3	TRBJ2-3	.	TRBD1	CASSQEIQGGLTDTQYF	TGCGCCAGCAGCCAAGAAATCCAAGGGGGCCTGACAGATACGCAGTATTTT
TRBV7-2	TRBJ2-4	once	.	CASSQDVGAGIQYF	TGTGCCAGCAGCCAAGATGTAGGTGCAGGGATTCAGTACTTC
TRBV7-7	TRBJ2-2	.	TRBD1	CASSRQGALTGELFF	TGTGCTAGCAGCCGACAGGGGGCTTTGACCGGGGAGCTGTTTTTT
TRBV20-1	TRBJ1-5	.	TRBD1	CSAKKTGGFFNQPQHF	TGCAGTGCTAAGAAGACAGGGGGCTTTTTCAATCAGCCCCAGCATTTT
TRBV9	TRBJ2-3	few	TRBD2	CASSALAGGTTDTQYF	TGTGCCAGCAGCGCCCTAGCGGGGGGGACCACAGATACGCAGTATTTT
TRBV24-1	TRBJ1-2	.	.	CATSDSVPGHLWDYTF	TGTGCCACCAGTGATTCGGTACCGGGACACCTATGGGACTACACCTTC
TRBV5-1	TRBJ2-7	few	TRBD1	CASSLLGQGNDEQYF	TGCGCCAGCAGCCTCCTGGGACAGGGGAACGACGAGCAGTACTTC
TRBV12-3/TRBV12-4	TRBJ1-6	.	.	CASSLPHSPLHF	TGTGCCAGCAGTTTACCTCATTCACCCCTCCACTTT
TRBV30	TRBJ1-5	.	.	CAWSRGGMGNQPQHF	TGTGCCTGGAGCCGGGGAGGGATGGGCAATCAGCCCCAGCATTTT
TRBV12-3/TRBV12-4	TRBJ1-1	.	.	CASADRGRLNTEAFF	TGTGCCAGCGCGGATCGGGGCAGATTAAACACTGAAGCTTTCTTT
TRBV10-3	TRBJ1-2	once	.	CAISGENYGYTF	TGTGCCATCAGTGGGGAAAACTATGGCTACACCTTC
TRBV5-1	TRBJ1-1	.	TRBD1	CASSSPGQGSTEAFF	TGCGCCAGCAGCTCTCCGGGACAGGGGTCCACTGAAGCTTTCTTT
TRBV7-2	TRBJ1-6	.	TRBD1	CASSHPRDRALSSYNSPLHF	TGTGCCAGCAGCCACCCCCGGGACAGGGCCTTGAGCTCCTATAATTCACCCCTCCACTTT